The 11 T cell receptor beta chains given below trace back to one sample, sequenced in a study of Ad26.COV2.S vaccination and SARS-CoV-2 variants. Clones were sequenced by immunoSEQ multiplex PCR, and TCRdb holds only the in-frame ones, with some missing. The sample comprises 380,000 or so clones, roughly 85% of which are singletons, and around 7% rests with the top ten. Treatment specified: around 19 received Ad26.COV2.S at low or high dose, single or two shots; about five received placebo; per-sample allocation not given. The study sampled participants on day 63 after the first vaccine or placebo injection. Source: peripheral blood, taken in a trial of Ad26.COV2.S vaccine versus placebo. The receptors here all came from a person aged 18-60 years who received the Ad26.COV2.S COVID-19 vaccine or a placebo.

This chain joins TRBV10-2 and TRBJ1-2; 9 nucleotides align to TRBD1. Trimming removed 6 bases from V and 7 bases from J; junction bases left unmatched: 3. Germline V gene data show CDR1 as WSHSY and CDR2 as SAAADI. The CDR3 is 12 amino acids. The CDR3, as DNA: TGCGCCAGCAGCGGACAGGGGCCTGGCTACACCTTC. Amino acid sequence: CASSGQGPGYTF.

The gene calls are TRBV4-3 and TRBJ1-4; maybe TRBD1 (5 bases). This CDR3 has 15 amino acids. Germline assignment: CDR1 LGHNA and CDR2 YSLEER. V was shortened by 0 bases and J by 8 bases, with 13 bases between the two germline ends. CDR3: CASSQDLSGREKLFF. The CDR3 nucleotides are TGCGCCAGCAGCCAAGATCTATCAGGGCGGGAAAAACTGTTTTTT.

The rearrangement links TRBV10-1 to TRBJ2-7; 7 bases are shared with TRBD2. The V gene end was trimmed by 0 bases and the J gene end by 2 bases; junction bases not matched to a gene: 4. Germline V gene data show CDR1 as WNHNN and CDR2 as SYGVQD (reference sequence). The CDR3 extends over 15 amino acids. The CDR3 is CASSESSRGTYEQYF. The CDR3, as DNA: TGCGCCAGCAGTGAGTCGTCGCGGGGGACCTACGAGCAGTACTTC.

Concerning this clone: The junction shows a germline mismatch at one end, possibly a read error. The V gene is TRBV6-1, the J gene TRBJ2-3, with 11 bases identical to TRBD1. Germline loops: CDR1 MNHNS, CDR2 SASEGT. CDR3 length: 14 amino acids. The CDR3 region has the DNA TGTGCCGGCAGTGAGGACAGGGGGCGAGATACGCAGTATTTT. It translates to CAGSEDRGRDTQYF.

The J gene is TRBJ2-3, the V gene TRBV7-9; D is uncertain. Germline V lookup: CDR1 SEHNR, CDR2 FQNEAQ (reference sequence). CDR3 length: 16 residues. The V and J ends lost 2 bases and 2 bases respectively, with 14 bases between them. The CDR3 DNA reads TGTGCCAGCAGCTTATATCCCCCCAACCCCACAGATACGCAGTATTTT. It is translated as CASSLYPPNPTDTQYF.

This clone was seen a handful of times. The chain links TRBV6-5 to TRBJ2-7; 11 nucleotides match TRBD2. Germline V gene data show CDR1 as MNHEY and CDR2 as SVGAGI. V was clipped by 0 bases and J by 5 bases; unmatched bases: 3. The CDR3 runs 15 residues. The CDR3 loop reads CASSYSGLAAHEQYF. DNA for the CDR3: TGTGCCAGCAGTTACTCGGGACTAGCGGCCCACGAGCAGTACTTC.

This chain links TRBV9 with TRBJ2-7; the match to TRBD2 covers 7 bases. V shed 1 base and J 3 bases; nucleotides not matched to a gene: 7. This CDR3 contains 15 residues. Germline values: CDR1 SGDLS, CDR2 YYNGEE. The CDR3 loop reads CASSVSGGSGYEQYF. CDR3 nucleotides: TGTGCCAGCAGCGTATCAGGCGGGAGTGGCTACGAGCAGTACTTC.

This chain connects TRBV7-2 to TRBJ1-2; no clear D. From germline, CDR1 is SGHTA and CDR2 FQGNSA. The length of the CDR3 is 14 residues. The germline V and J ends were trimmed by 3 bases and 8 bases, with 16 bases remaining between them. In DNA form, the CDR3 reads TGTGCCAGCAGCTTCGGAGGGCTCGGCGGGGGCTACACCTTC. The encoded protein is CASSFGGLGGGYTF.

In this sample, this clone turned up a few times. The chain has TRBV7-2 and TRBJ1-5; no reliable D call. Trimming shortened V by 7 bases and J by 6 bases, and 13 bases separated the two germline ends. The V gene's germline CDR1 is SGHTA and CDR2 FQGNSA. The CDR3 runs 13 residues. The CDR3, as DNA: TGTGCCAGCACCTGGAAGGTCGGTCAGCCCCAGCATTTT. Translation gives CASTWKVGQPQHF.

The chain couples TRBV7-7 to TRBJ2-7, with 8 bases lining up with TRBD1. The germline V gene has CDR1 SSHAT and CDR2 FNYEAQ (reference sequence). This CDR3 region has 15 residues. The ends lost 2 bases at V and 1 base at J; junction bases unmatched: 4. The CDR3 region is CASSLRQGTSYEQYF. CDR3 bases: TGTGCCAGCAGCTTACGACAGGGGACTTCCTACGAGCAGTACTTC.

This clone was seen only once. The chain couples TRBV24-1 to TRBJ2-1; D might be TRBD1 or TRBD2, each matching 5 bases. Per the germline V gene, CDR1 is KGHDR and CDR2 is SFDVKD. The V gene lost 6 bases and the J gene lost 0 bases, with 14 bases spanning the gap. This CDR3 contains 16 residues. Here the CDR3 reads CATSSSGTGSYNEQFF. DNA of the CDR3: TGTGCCACCAGTTCGTCCGGGACGGGCTCCTACAATGAGCAGTTCTTC.